The rows below give T cell receptor beta chains drawn from one sample of a study of T cell responses to AZD1222 COVID-19 vaccine. Clones were read by immunoSEQ multiplex PCR, and TCRdb kept only the in-frame ones, dropping some. The data hold 86,000 or so clones, with 88% observed a single time. Sequenced here: peripheral blood, sampled 28 days after the second AZD1222 dose. These receptors all come from an adult who received the AZD1222 COVID-19 vaccine. CDR3s include the opening cysteine and the closing phenylalanine or tryptophan. A D gene is named only where the DNA matches it firmly. Only some rows state a clone size, as once, few, many or a class for expanded clones.

.	TRBV24-1	TRBJ2-2	once	TGTGCCACCAGTGATGGAGGCAGGGACACCGGGGAGCTGTTTTTT	CATSDGGRDTGELFF
TRBD1	TRBV19	TRBJ2-1	.	TGTGCCAGTAGTACAACAGGGGGTCGCTACAATGAGCAGTTCTTC	CASSTTGGRYNEQFF
.	TRBV9	TRBJ2-2	once	TGTGCCAGCCGGGGCATTTTAGAGGACAGAACCGGGGAGCTGTTTTTT	CASRGILEDRTGELFF
.	TRBV19	TRBJ1-5	.	TGTGCCAGTAGTATAATTCCCAGGGGCAATCAGCCCCAGCATTTT	CASSIIPRGNQPQHF
.	TRBV5-1	TRBJ2-1	once	TGCGCCAGCAGCTTGGTTCCTTCCAGCTCCTACAATGAGCAGTTCTTC	CASSLVPSSSYNEQFF
TRBD1	TRBV27	TRBJ1-6	few	TGTGCCAGCAGTTTTAACAGGGGCTCCTATAATTCACCCCTCCACTTT	CASSFNRGSYNSPLHF
.	TRBV6-5	TRBJ1-2	.	TGTGCCAGCAGACCAGGCGGAGGTGGCTACACCTTC	CASRPGGGGYTF
TRBD1	TRBV11-3	TRBJ2-1	.	TGTGCCAGCAGCCAAGGGACAGGGACCTTCAATGAGCAGTTCTTC	CASSQGTGTFNEQFF
TRBD1	TRBV3-1/TRBV3-2	TRBJ1-2	.	TGTGCCAGCAGCCGCGGACAGGGGGCCAACTATGGCTACACCTTC	CASSRGQGANYGYTF
.	TRBV10-2	TRBJ2-5	.	TGCGCCAGCAGTGTAAACAGGGCAGAGACCCAGTACTTC	CASSVNRAETQYF
TRBD2	TRBV9	TRBJ2-7	.	TGTGCCAGCAGCGAGGGACTAGCTCTCTACGAGCAGTACTTC	CASSEGLALYEQYF
.	TRBV2	TRBJ1-1	.	TGTGCCAGCAGCCCCGATCTAGGCGTGAACACTGAAGCTTTCTTT	CASSPDLGVNTEAFF
TRBD1	TRBV9	TRBJ2-1	.	TGTGCCAGCAGCGTAGTGGGGACAGGGGGGACTGGAGAGCAGTTCTTC	CASSVVGTGGTGEQFF
TRBD1	TRBV24-1	TRBJ1-5	.	TGTGCCACCAGCGCCGGGCAGGGGGGGCAGCCCCAGCATTTT	CATSAGQGGQPQHF
.	TRBV14	TRBJ2-1	.	TGTGCCAGCAGCCAAGATGCGGATAGCTCCTACAATGAGCAGTTCTTC	CASSQDADSSYNEQFF
.	TRBV19	TRBJ2-5	once	TGTGCCAGTGCCGAGAGTGTGGAGACCCAGTACTTC	CASAESVETQYF
.	TRBV30	TRBJ1-5	few	TGTGCCTGGTCCTCGGGGGCGCGGAATCAGCCCCAGCATTTT	CAWSSGARNQPQHF
.	TRBV11-3	TRBJ2-7	.	TGTGCCAGCAGCGTTCGGGACGGGGACTACGAGCAGTACTTC	CASSVRDGDYEQYF
.	TRBV4-3	TRBJ1-1	.	TGCGCCAGCAGCCAAGATTGGGGCAACACTGAAGCTTTCTTT	CASSQDWGNTEAFF
.	TRBV3-1/TRBV3-2	TRBJ2-5	.	TGTGCCAGCAGCCCCCGACAGGGAGGGGGAGAGACCCAGTACTTC	CASSPRQGGGETQYF
TRBD1	TRBV7-9	TRBJ1-2	.	TGTGCCAGCAGCTCCGGGACAAGGGGGCATGGCTACACCTTC	CASSSGTRGHGYTF
.	TRBV4-2	TRBJ2-7	once	TGTGCCAGCAGCCAAGATATGGCCGAAGACCCCTACGAGCAGTACTTC	CASSQDMAEDPYEQYF
TRBD2	TRBV28	TRBJ2-7	once	TGTGCCAGCAGTCGGGAGGGCTTTATCTACGAGCAGTACTTC	CASSREGFIYEQYF
TRBD1	TRBV28	TRBJ1-5	.	TGTGCCAGCAAAGGACAGGGGGCCTTTAGCAATCAGCCCCAGCATTTT	CASKGQGAFSNQPQHF
.	TRBV3-1/TRBV3-2	TRBJ2-7	.	TGTGCCAGCAGCTTCAGGGGTTACGAGCAGTACTTC	CASSFRGYEQYF
.	TRBV6-5	TRBJ2-7	.	TGTGCCAGCAGTCTCGGGACATCCTACTCCTACGAGCAGTACTTC	CASSLGTSYSYEQYF
.	TRBV7-2	TRBJ1-4	.	TGTGCCAGCAGCTCCAGGGGTTTGGCTAATGAAAAACTGTTTTTT	CASSSRGLANEKLFF
.	TRBV5-4	TRBJ1-1	.	TGTGCCAGCAGCGGCGGAGGAGTTTTGCTTAACACTGAAGCTTTCTTT	CASSGGGVLLNTEAFF
TRBD1	TRBV7-2	TRBJ2-6	.	TGTGCCAGCAGCCCCCGGTTAGGGGGCAGCACTTCTGGGGCCAACGTCCTGACTTTC	CASSPRLGGSTSGANVLTF
TRBD2	TRBV19	TRBJ2-5	.	TGTGCCAGTATGGGGGGGGGTAAAGAGACCCAGTACTTC	CASMGGGKETQYF
.	TRBV19	TRBJ1-5	.	TGTGCCAGTACCCTCATGGGGGTGGGCAATCAGCCCCAGCATTTT	CASTLMGVGNQPQHF
TRBD1	TRBV19	TRBJ1-2	once	TGTGCCAGTAGTATAGCAGGGGGGAATGGCTACACCTTC	CASSIAGGNGYTF